The rows below give T cell receptor beta chains drawn from one sample of a study of shared clonotypes between healthy human individuals. Data came from immunoSEQ multiplex PCR; TCRdb stores just in-frame clones and leaves some out. The table includes 400,000 to 500,000 clones, around 80% detected once. What was sequenced was PBMCs. These receptors originate from a woman aged 35 to 49 in good health. Some clones in this sample may be carry-over from other donors' samples. CDR3s include the opening cysteine and the closing phenylalanine or tryptophan. The order of the fields is V gene, J gene, CDR3 protein.

>TRBV7-6|TRBJ2-7
CASSLGSGPTYEQYF
>TRBV4-3|TRBJ2-2
CASSPQPSGSGGELFF
>TRBV27|TRBJ2-1
CASSLSSSGGNEQFF
>TRBV7-8|TRBJ1-1
CASIRWGLDTEAFF
>TRBV28|TRBJ2-5
CASSGPGGLGQETQYF
>TRBV19|TRBJ1-2
CASSIDRRGHYGYTF
>TRBV2|TRBJ2-5
CASRGWVAGSQETQYF
>TRBV5-4|TRBJ1-3
CASSSQGLVGNTIYF
>TRBV4-1|TRBJ1-4
CASSQTTAKFEKLFF
>TRBV7-6|TRBJ2-5
CASSFRSGGGGETQYF
>TRBV6-5|TRBJ2-7
CAISGETGGYEQYF
>TRBV27|TRBJ2-7
CASSPPRLAGGSSYEQYF
>TRBV18|TRBJ1-4
CASSPRGTNEKLFF
>TRBV5-1|TRBJ2-2
CASSPSWSGELFF
>TRBV6-6|TRBJ2-3
CASTPVGGGTDTQYF
>TRBV7-3|TRBJ1-1
CASGWGRDTEAFF
>TRBV6-5|TRBJ1-4
CASSYSDSGGEKLFF
>TRBV6-5|TRBJ2-5
CASSYSASPIETQYF
>TRBV2|TRBJ2-7
CASGNRDRSYEQYF
>TRBV6-6|TRBJ1-1
CASSYAMNTEAFF
>TRBV7-9|TRBJ2-1
CASSPDRGGSYNEQFF
>TRBV6-5|TRBJ1-2
CASSLRTGGFYGYTF
>TRBV2|.
CASRQIGGSNSYEQYF
>TRBV27|TRBJ2-5
CASSRRPGQVQETQYF
>TRBV14|TRBJ1-4
CASSQHEKLFF
>TRBV30|TRBJ2-7
CAWKFGGQGPEQYF
>TRBV7-2|TRBJ1-2
CASSLGPLLGGYTF
>TRBV11-3|TRBJ2-7
CASSPQTGRPHEQYF
>TRBV28|TRBJ2-2
CASSRRTSGKSNTGELFF
>TRBV30|TRBJ1-3
CAWSVGQGNTIYF
>TRBV5-1|TRBJ2-2
CASSSGTPAGELFF
>TRBV2|TRBJ1-1
CASSLDRSNTEAFF
>TRBV9|TRBJ2-2
CASSARLDPTGELFF
>TRBV30|TRBJ2-1
CAWNPLGTSAGGEQFF
>TRBV9|TRBJ2-7
CASSVGDRVGYEQYF
>TRBV5-1|TRBJ2-7
CASSPGEAYEQYF
>TRBV10-3|TRBJ2-1
CAISTLDGRDNEQFF
>TRBV19|TRBJ2-1
CASSTTGILTGFYNEQFF
>TRBV5-6|TRBJ2-3
CASSWISGSTDTQYF
>TRBV7-8|TRBJ1-2
CASSTRDGANYGYTF
>TRBV5-1|TRBJ2-2
CASSFAGGPRLFF
>TRBV5-1|TRBJ1-5
CASSLDYGYNQPQHF
>TRBV4-3|TRBJ2-1
CASSQDPKVSYNEQFF
>TRBV30|TRBJ2-6
CAWVAPRGIGANVLTF
>TRBV7-9|TRBJ1-2
CASSFMGGGHTF
>TRBV6-6|TRBJ2-2
CASSGGTGPGELFF
>TRBV5-8|TRBJ2-5
CASSLAVVPETQYF
>TRBV5-5|TRBJ2-7
CASSLFFETTYEQYF
>TRBV7-2|TRBJ2-1
CASSSLGLAGGEQFF
>TRBV11-2|TRBJ2-7
CASSPPPDRGVYEQYF
>TRBV9|TRBJ1-2
CASSSLGGGRNYGYTF
>TRBV2|TRBJ2-7
CASRGQRPVQYF
>TRBV20-1|TRBJ1-2
CSARSGGGYTF
>TRBV5-1|TRBJ2-7
CASSAQQGPYEQYF
>TRBV19|TRBJ2-2
CASSIIGYTGELFF